One and the same sample provided the 25 T cell receptor beta chains below, sequenced in a study of sequential checkpoint blockade in melanoma. This sample's treatment: randomized to nivolumab then ipilimumab (arm A) or the reverse (arm B). TCRdb keeps only in-frame clones here, not all; method: immunoSEQ multiplex PCR. The sample consists of over 2,500 clones, 21% of them appearing once. Sample: tumor tissue (inferred from file names), taken from a patient given nivolumab and ipilimumab in sequence. All receptors come from a human patient with melanoma. Some clones in this sample may be carry-over from other donors' samples.

This chain joins TRBV5-1 and TRBJ2-3; D possibly uses TRBD1 or TRBD2 (5 bases each). The CDR3 consists of 15 residues. CDR1 SGHRS and CDR2 YFSETQ come from the germline V gene. V was pared by 7 bases and J by 6 bases, with 21 bases between. The CDR3 spells CASRPGTVGADTQYF. The CDR3 coding sequence is TGCGCCAGCCGCCCCGGGACCGTCGGTGCGGATACGCAGTATTTT.

The chain uses TRBV19 and TRBJ1-1, with D perhaps matching TRBD1 (6 bases). V was pared by 3 bases and J by 4 bases, with 12 bases between. The CDR3 has 14 residues. Germline CDR1 and CDR2: LNHDA and SQIVND (reference sequence). Here the CDR3 DNA reads TGTGCCAGTAGTATGGGGGGCTCTGGCACTGAAGCTTTCTTT. Its protein product is CASSMGGSGTEAFF. Together with reference TRBV19 and TRBJ1-1, the CDR3 gives the full variable domain: DGGITQSPKYLFRKEGQNVTLSCEQNLNHDAMYWYRQDPGQGLRLIYYSQIVNDFQKGDIAEGYSVSREKKESFPLTVTSAQKNPTAFYLCASSMGGSGTEAFFGQGTRLTVV.

This clone was seen a handful of times. The chain uses TRBV6-8 and TRBJ2-2; 7 nucleotides agree with TRBD2. V was pared by 6 bases and J by 3 bases, with 4 bases of the junction left unmatched. The length of the CDR3 is 14 residues. In germline, CDR1 is MNHGY, CDR2 SAAAGT. The chain's CDR3 is CASRAGRDTGELFF. CDR3 nucleotides: TGTGCCAGCAGGGCAGGGAGGGACACCGGGGAGCTGTTTTTT.

V is TRBV6-8 and J is TRBJ2-7; D is ambiguous. The V gene's germline CDR1 is MNHGY and CDR2 SAAAGT. This CDR3 is 14 amino acids long. Trimming took 3 bases from V and 1 from J, leaving 10 bases between them. CDR3 protein: CASSYSEWSYEQYF. Written as DNA, the CDR3 is TGTGCCAGCAGTTATAGTGAGTGGTCCTACGAGCAGTACTTC.

The chain links TRBV5-1 to TRBJ2-1, with TRBD2 identical over 8 bases. This CDR3 is built from 17 residues. V shed 6 bases and J 8 bases; nucleotides not matched to a gene: 19. Looked up from germline, CDR1 is SGHRS and CDR2 is YFSETQ. CDR3 protein: CASIGGAASKSYDEQFF. The CDR3 region has the DNA TGCGCCAGCATCGGGGGGGCAGCGAGCAAATCGTACGATGAGCAGTTCTTC.

This clone has a handful of counts. V usage is TRBV14 and J usage is TRBJ1-1; D remains unclear. CDR3 size: 14 residues. Germline values: CDR1 SGHDN, CDR2 FVKESK. The V gene lost 4 bases and the J gene lost 0 bases, with 9 bases spanning the gap. The CDR3 DNA sequence: TGTGCCAGCAGCCCCCCAGGCATGAACACTGAAGCTTTCTTT. Translated: CASSPPGMNTEAFF.

This clone showed up just a few times. The chain couples TRBV6-8 to TRBJ1-1; 8 bases align to TRBD1. The CDR3 runs to 15 residues. Per germline, CDR1 MNHGY and CDR2 SAAAGT. Losses at the gene ends were 5 bases for V and 1 base for J; bases not matched to a gene: 6. DNA for the CDR3: TGTGCCAGCAGTATCCGACAGGGGCCGAACACTGAAGCTTTCTTT. This encodes CASSIRQGPNTEAFF.

This chain joins TRBV29-1 and TRBJ2-5, with 7 bases that match TRBD1. The germline V gene has CDR1 SQVTM and CDR2 ANQGSEA. Trimming removed 7 bases from V and 1 base from J; junction bases left unmatched: 12. The CDR3 loop spans 15 amino acids. CDR3 residues: CSAEGQEPSQETQYF. The CDR3 DNA follows: TGCAGCGCCGAAGGACAGGAACCCTCCCAAGAGACCCAGTACTTC.

This clone was picked up a small number of times. The rearrangement uses TRBV11-3 and TRBJ2-3, with D uncertain. This CDR3 contains 15 residues. V lost 5 bases to trimming and J lost 0 bases, with 12 bases between them. CDR1 SGHNT and CDR2 YENEEA come from the germline V gene. In DNA, the CDR3 is TGTGCCAGCAGCCCCGTGACGGTTAGCACAGATACGCAGTATTTT. Translation: CASSPVTVSTDTQYF.

This clone was detected many times. J is TRBJ2-2 and V is TRBV11-3, with TRBD2 as a possible D gene (6 bases). The germline CDR1 and CDR2 sequences are SGHNT and YENEEA. This CDR3 is built from 14 residues. The V gene lost 8 bases and the J gene lost 5 bases, with 15 bases spanning the gap. The DNA for the CDR3 is TGTGCCAGCTCTCTAGGGGCGGGGACCGGGGAGCTGTTTTTT. Amino acids: CASSLGAGTGELFF.

The rearrangement joins TRBV30 to TRBJ2-5, with no clear D. The CDR3 loop spans 11 amino acids. CDR1 GTSNPN and CDR2 SVGIG come from the germline V gene (reference sequence). Trimming took 1 base from V and 5 from J, leaving 5 bases between them. The CDR3 spells CAWSGPETQYF. The CDR3 region has the DNA TGTGCCTGGAGTGGGCCGGAGACCCAGTACTTC.

This clone was seen more than once but under ten times. This chain joins TRBV11-3 and TRBJ1-3; the D gene is possibly TRBD1 (5 bases). Germline V gene data show CDR1 as SGHNT and CDR2 as YENEEA. The CDR3 length is 14 residues. Trimming removed 3 bases at V and 1 base at J, with 7 bases between. Here the CDR3 DNA reads TGTGCCAGCAGCTTGGGGACGTCTGGAAACACCATATATTTT. Encoded protein: CASSLGTSGNTIYF.

This clone was counted between two and nine times. The chain has TRBV6-8 and TRBJ2-2; perhaps TRBD1 as D (7 bases). In germline, CDR1 is MNHGY, CDR2 SAAAGT. V gave up 1 base and J gave up 8 bases, with 14 bases separating them. The CDR3 extends over 15 amino acids. CDR3 sequence (DNA): TGTGCCAGCAGTTACTGGGCAGGGGGAGGTGGGGAGCTGTTTTTT. It yields the protein CASSYWAGGGGELFF.

This clone was picked up a small number of times. The chain couples TRBV7-1 to TRBJ1-1; maybe TRBD1 (5 bases). TRBV7-1 is filed as an ORF, its function uncertain. The CDR3 consists of 13 residues. The V and J ends lost 5 bases and 1 base respectively, with 8 bases between them. The CDR3 loop reads CASSPTENTEAFF. The CDR3 region has the DNA TGTGCCAGCAGCCCGACAGAGAACACTGAAGCTTTCTTT.

This clone was detected a few times. V and J are TRBV14 and TRBJ2-2; 10 nucleotides agree with TRBD2. The CDR3 covers 16 residues. Germline-derived CDR1 and CDR2 are SGHDN and FVKESK. V lost 4 bases and J lost 4; bases outside the gene matches: 6. CDR3 in amino acids: CASSPLAGVGTGELFF. In DNA, the CDR3 is TGTGCCAGCAGCCCCCTAGCGGGGGTGGGCACCGGGGAGCTGTTTTTT.

This clone was counted only a few times. The chain recombines TRBV6-8 with TRBJ1-1; tentatively, D is TRBD1 (6 bases). The V end lost 7 bases, the J end lost 8 bases, and 17 bases lay between the germline ends. Germline V gene sequence: CDR1 MNHGY, CDR2 SAAAGT. The CDR3 runs to 13 residues. CDR3 nucleotides: TGTGCCAGCACCCAACAGGGTGGAAGAGAAGCTTTCTTT. Its translation: CASTQQGGREAFF.

Within the sample, this clone is medium-sized. The CDR3 sequence: CASSLWETEAFF. The CDR3 DNA sequence: TGTGCCAGCAGTTTGTGGGAGACTGAAGCTTTCTTT. This chain connects TRBV28 to TRBJ1-1; no firm D call. The germline V gene has CDR1 MDHEN and CDR2 SYDVKM. This CDR3 is 12 amino acids long. Trimming took off 3 bases at V and 5 bases at J, with 7 bases between the two ends.

This clone is labeled medium-sized. V gene TRBV11-3 combines with J gene TRBJ2-2; 13 nucleotides match TRBD2. CDR1 SGHNT and CDR2 YENEEA come from the germline V gene. CDR3 size: 15 residues. With 6 bases clipped from V and 6 bases from J, the junction kept 4 bases outside the gene matches. The CDR3 spells CASSHTSGGAGELFF. CDR3 DNA: TGTGCCAGCAGTCATACTAGCGGGGGGGCCGGGGAGCTGTTTTTT. Supplemented by reference TRBV11-3 and TRBJ2-2, the full variable domain reads EAGVVQSPRYKIIEKKQPVAFWCNPISGHNTLYWYLQNLGQGPELLIRYENEEAVDDSQLPKDRFSAERLKGVDSTLKIQPAELGDSAVYLCASSHTSGGAGELFFGEGSRLTVL.

The chain is built from TRBV6-8 and TRBJ2-5; 7 bases are a match to TRBD2. With 1 base clipped from V and 2 bases from J, the junction kept 7 bases outside the gene matches. CDR1 and CDR2 from the germline V gene are MNHGY and SAAAGT. The CDR3 length is 16 residues. The CDR3 DNA sequence: TGTGCCAGCAGTTACTTCGTCGGCGGGGGACAAGAGACCCAGTACTTC. The encoded protein is CASSYFVGGGQETQYF.

There are a few counts of this clone. As DNA, the CDR3 is TGCGCCAGCAGTGAGTCGGCAGGGGGCTGCACTGAAGCTTTCTTT. This encodes CASSESAGGCTEAFF. The chain carries TRBV10-2 and TRBJ1-1, with TRBD1 identical over 8 bases. V shed 0 bases and J 4 bases; nucleotides not matched to a gene: 4. Germline loops: CDR1 WSHSY, CDR2 SAAADI. The CDR3 has 15 amino acids.

The gene calls are TRBV5-1 and TRBJ1-6; possibly TRBD1 for D (6 bases). CDR1 and CDR2 (germline): SGHRS, YFSETQ. V dropped 2 bases and J dropped 7 bases, with 16 bases sitting between them. This CDR3 region has 16 residues. The CDR3 region is CASSFGTGAGNSPLHF. CDR3 DNA: TGCGCCAGCAGCTTTGGAACGGGGGCCGGGAATTCACCCCTCCACTTT.

Only a few counts were recorded for this clone. The chain couples TRBV5-1 to TRBJ2-7, with 9 bases matching TRBD1. CDR1 SGHRS and CDR2 YFSETQ come from the germline V gene. The CDR3 consists of 14 residues. The ends lost 5 bases at V and 5 bases at J; junction bases unmatched: 8. The CDR3 spells CASRTTGGLDEQYF. The CDR3 nucleotides read TGCGCCAGCAGAACAACAGGGGGCTTGGACGAGCAGTACTTC.

The chain combines TRBV11-3 with TRBJ2-3; D unresolved. CDR1 and CDR2 (germline): SGHNT, YENEEA. Between the trimmed V and J ends, which lost 3 bases and 1 base, there was a span of 14 bases. The CDR3 has 16 residues. The CDR3 sequence is CASSLASSGGTDTQYF. CDR3 DNA sequence: TGTGCCAGCAGCTTGGCCTCTTCAGGTGGCACAGATACGCAGTATTTT. Together with reference TRBV11-3 and TRBJ2-3, the CDR3 gives the full variable domain: EAGVVQSPRYKIIEKKQPVAFWCNPISGHNTLYWYLQNLGQGPELLIRYENEEAVDDSQLPKDRFSAERLKGVDSTLKIQPAELGDSAVYLCASSLASSGGTDTQYFGPGTRLTVL.

The CDR3 sequence is CAISEGPSVTDTQYF. The CDR3 DNA, read in part, is TGTGCCATCAGTGAGGGTCCTTCCGTCACAGATACGCAGTAT. The rearrangement links TRBV10-3 to TRBJ2-3; D is unclear. The read is 1 residue too short to cover the CDR3 end, so that end is filled in from the germline J gene. The CDR3 has 15 residues. V lost 2 bases and J 2 bases, leaving 11 bases between the germline ends. CDR1 is ENHRY, CDR2 SYGVKD, per germline.

This clone was observed a few times. The chain recombines TRBV28 with TRBJ1-5, with D unresolved. Per germline, CDR1 MDHEN and CDR2 SYDVKM. V dropped 6 bases and J dropped 0 bases, with 15 bases sitting between them. The CDR3 runs 16 residues. In nucleotides, the CDR3 is TGTGCCAGCAGGGAGCCCGGGTCGGTTAGCAATCAGCCCCAGCATTTT. It is translated as CASREPGSVSNQPQHF.